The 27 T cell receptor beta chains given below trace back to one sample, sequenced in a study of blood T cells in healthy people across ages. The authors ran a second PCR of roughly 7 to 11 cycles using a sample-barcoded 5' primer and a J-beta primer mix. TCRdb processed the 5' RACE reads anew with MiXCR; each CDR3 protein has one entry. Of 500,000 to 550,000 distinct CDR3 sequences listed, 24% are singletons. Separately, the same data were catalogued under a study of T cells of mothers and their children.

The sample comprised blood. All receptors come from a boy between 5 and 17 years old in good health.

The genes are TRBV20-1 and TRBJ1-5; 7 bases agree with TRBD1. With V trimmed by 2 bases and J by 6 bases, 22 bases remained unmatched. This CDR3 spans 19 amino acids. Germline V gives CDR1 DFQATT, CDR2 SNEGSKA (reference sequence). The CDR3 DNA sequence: TGCAGTGCTAGAACACCACCCAACGACAGGGCGCCAACGAGTCAGCCCCAGCATTTT. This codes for CSARTPPNDRAPTSQPQHF.

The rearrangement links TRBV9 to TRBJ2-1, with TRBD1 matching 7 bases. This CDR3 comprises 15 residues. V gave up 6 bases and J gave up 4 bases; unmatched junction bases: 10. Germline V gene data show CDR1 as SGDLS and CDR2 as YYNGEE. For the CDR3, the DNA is TGTGCCAGCACAAATTCGGGACAGCCATACAATGAGCAGTTCTTC. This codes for CASTNSGQPYNEQFF.

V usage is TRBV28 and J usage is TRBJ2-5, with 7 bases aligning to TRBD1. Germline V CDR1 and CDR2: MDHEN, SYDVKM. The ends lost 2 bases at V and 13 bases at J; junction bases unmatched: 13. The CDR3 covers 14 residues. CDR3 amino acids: CASSLEGQKSERYF. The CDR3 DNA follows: TGTGCCAGCAGTTTAGAGGGACAGAAATCCGAGCGGTACTTC.

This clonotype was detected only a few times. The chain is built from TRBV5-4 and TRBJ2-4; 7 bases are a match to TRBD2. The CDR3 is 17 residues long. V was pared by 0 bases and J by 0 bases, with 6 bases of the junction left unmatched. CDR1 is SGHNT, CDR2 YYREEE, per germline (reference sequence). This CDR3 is CASSLVTGGLAKNIQYF. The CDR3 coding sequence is TGTGCCAGCAGCTTGGTAACGGGGGGTTTAGCCAAAAACATTCAGTACTTC.

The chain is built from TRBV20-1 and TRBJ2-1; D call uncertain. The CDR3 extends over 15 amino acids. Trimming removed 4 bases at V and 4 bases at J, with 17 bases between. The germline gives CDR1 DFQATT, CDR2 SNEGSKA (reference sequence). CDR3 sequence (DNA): TGCAGTGCTATCTCTATTGGCGGCATATACAATGAGCAGTTCTTC. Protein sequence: CSAISIGGIYNEQFF.

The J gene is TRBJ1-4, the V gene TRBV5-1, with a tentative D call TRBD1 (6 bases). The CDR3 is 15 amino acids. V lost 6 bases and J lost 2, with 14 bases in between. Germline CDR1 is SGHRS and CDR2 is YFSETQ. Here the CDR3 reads CASTQRGPTNEKLFF. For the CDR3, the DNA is TGCGCCAGCACGCAGCGGGGGCCGACTAATGAAAAACTGTTTTTT.

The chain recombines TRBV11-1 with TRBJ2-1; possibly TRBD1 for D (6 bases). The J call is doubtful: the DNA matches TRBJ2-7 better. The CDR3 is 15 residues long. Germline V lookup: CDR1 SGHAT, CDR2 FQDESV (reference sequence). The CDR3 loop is CASRMDRYNSYEQYF. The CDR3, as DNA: TGTGCCAGCAGAATGGACAGATACAACTCCTACGAGCAGTACTTC.

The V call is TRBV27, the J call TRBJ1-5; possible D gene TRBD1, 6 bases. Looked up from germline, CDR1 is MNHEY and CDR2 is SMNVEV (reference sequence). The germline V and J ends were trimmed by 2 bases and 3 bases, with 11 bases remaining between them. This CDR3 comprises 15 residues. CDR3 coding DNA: TGTGCCAGCAGTTTAGGTGCAGGGGTCAATCAGCCCCAGCATTTT. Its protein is CASSLGAGVNQPQHF.

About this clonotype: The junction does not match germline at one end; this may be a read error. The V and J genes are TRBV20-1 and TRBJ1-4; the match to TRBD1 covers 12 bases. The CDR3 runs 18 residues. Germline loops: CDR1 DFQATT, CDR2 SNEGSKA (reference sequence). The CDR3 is CSARGTGGDVQTNEKPFF. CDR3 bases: TGCAGTGCCAGAGGGACAGGGGGCGATGTGCAAACTAATGAAAAACCGTTTTTT.

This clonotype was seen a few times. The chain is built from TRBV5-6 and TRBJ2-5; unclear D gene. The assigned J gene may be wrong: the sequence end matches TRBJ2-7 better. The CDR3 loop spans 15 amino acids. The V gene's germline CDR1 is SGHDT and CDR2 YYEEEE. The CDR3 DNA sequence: TGTGCCAGCAGCTTAGGTGTTGGCAGTGCGTCCGAGCAGTACTTC. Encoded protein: CASSLGVGSASEQYF.

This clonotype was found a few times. As DNA, the CDR3 is TGTGCCAGCAGTTTCCAGGACACAGATACGCAGTATTTT. Translation: CASSFQDTDTQYF. This rearrangement joins TRBV28 to TRBJ2-3; D unclear. The germline gives CDR1 MDHEN, CDR2 SYDVKM. The CDR3 has 13 amino acids. V was pared by 3 bases and J by 2 bases, with 6 bases between.

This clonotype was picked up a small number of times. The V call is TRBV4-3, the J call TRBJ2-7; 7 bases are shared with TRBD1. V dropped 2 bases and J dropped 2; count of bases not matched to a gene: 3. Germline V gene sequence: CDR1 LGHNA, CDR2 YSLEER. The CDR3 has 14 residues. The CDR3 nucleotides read TGCGCCAGCAGCCAATTGAGGGGGCCCTACGAGCAGTACTTC. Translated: CASSQLRGPYEQYF.

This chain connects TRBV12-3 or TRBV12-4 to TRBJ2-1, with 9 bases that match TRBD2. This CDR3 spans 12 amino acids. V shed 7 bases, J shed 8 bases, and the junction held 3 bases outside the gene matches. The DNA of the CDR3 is TGTGCCAGCACCGGACTAGCGTATGAGCAGTTCTTC. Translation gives CASTGLAYEQFF.

The CDR3 sequence is CAISDPRARRYNEQFF. The CDR3 bases are TGTGCCATCAGTGATCCAAGGGCCAGACGGTACAATGAGCAGTTCTTC. The chain uses TRBV10-3 and TRBJ2-1; D uncertain. Trimming took 3 bases from V and 4 from J, leaving 16 bases between them. The CDR3 has 16 amino acids. Germline lookup yields CDR1 ENHRY and CDR2 SYGVKD.

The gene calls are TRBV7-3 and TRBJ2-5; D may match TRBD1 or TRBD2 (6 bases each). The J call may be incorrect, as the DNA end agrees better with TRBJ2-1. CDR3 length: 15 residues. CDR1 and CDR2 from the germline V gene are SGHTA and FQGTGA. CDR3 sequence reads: CASSPRGTRGFEQFF. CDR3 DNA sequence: TGTGCCAGCAGCCCCCGCGGGACACGGGGGTTTGAGCAGTTCTTC.

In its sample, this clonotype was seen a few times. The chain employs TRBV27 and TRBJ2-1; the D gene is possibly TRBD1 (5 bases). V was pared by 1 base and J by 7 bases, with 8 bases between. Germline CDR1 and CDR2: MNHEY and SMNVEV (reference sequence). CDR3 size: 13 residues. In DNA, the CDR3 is TGTGCCAGCAGTTTATTAGGGGTGAATGAGCAGTTCTTC. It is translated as CASSLLGVNEQFF.

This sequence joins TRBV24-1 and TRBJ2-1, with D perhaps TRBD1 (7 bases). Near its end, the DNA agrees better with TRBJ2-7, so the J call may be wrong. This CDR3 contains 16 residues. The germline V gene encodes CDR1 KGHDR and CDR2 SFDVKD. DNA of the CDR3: TGTGCCACCAGTGACACACGGGCAGGGGGGACCTACGAGCAGTACTTC. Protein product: CATSDTRAGGTYEQYF.

The CDR3 region has the DNA TGCGCCAGCAGATACCGCCGGGACAGGTTTTTCGCTTTCTATGGCTACACCTTC. Its protein is CASRYRRDRFFAFYGYTF. The rearrangement joins TRBV5-1 to TRBJ1-2; 8 bases match TRBD1. The V gene end was trimmed by 5 bases and the J gene end by 4 bases; junction bases not matched to a gene: 19. The V gene's germline CDR1 is SGHRS and CDR2 YFSETQ. CDR3 size: 18 residues.

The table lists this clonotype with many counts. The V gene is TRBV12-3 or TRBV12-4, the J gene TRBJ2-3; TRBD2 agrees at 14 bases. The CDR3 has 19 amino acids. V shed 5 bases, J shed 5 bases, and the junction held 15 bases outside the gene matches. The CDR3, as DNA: TGTGCCAGCAGTCCCCCCGGCTCGACTAGCGGGAGGGCCGTAGATACGCAGTATTTT. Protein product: CASSPPGSTSGRAVDTQYF.

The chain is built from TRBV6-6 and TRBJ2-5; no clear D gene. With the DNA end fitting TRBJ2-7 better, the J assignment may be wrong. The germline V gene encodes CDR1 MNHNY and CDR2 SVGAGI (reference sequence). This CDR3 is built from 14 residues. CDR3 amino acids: CASSSSRRPYEQYF. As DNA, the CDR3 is TGTGCCAGCTCCTCGTCGAGACGCCCTTACGAGCAGTACTTC.

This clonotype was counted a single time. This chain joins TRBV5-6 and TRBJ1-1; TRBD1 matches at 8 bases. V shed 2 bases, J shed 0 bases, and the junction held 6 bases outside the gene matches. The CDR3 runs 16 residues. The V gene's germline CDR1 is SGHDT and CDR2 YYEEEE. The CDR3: CASSLPGQGLNTEAFF. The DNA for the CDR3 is TGTGCCAGCAGCTTACCCGGACAGGGCTTGAACACTGAAGCTTTCTTT.

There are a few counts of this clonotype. CDR3 bases: TGCGCCAGCAGCCAAGACAGGGGCGGAAGCTCCTACGAGCAGTACTTC. It encodes CASSQDRGGSSYEQYF. The J gene is TRBJ2-5, the V gene TRBV4-1; D is perhaps TRBD1 (6 bases). TRBJ2-7 matches the DNA end more closely, so the J call is doubtful. Germline CDR1 reads MGHRA; CDR2 reads YSYEKL. CDR3 length equals 16 residues.

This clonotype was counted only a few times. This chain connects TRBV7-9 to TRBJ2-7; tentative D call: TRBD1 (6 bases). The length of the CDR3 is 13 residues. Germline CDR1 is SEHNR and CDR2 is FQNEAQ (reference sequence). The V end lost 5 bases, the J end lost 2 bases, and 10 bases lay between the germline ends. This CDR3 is CASSQGGTYEQYF. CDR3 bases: TGTGCCAGCAGCCAAGGGGGAACCTACGAGCAGTACTTC.

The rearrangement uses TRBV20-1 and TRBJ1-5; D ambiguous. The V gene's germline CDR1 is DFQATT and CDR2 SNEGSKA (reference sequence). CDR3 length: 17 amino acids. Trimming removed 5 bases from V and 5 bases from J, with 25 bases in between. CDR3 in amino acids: CSALSFLHRRQDQPQHF. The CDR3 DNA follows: TGCAGTGCTCTGTCCTTCTTACATCGTAGGCAGGATCAGCCCCAGCATTTT.

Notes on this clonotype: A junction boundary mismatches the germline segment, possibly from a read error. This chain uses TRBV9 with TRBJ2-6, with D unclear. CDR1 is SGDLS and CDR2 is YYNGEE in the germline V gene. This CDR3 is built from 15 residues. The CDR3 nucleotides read TGTGCCGGCAGCGCTCCTTGGTCCGGGGCCAACGTCCTGACTTTC. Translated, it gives CAGSAPWSGANVLTF. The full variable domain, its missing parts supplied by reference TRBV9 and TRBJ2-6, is DSGVTQTPKHLITATGQRVTLRCSPRSGDLSVYWYQQSLDQGLQFLIQYYNGEERAKGNILERFSAQQFPDLHSELNLSSLELGDSALYFCAGSAPWSGANVLTFGAGSRLTVL.

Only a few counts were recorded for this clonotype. Written as DNA, the CDR3 is TGTGCCAGCAGCCAAGATTGCGACAGGACGAACACCGGGGAGCTGTTTTTT. It specifies CASSQDCDRTNTGELFF. This chain uses TRBV4-2 with TRBJ2-2; a weak D match, TRBD1 (6 bases). Per germline, CDR1 LGHNA and CDR2 YNFKEQ. Trimming removed 0 bases at V and 0 bases at J, with 11 bases between. This CDR3 is 17 amino acids long.

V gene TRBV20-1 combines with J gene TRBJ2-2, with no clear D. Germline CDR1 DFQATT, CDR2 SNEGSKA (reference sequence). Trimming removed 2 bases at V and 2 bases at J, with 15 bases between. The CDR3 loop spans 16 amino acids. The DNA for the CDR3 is TGCAGTGCTAGATCCCGACTCAAGATTAACACCGGGGAGCTGTTTTTT. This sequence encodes CSARSRLKINTGELFF.